A single sample gave rise to the 21 T cell receptor beta chains below, sequenced in a study of shared clonotypes between healthy human individuals. Produced via immunoSEQ multiplex PCR; TCRdb's table is partial and in-frame only. Of 1.4 million or so clones listed, 98% are singletons. Sequencing used naive CD4+ T cells sorted from blood. The sample's subset: CD45RA+ positively selected. The receptor source for this set is a man under 40 in good health.

V and J are TRBV19 and TRBJ1-5, with 9 bases fitting TRBD1. Germline CDR1 LNHDA, CDR2 SQIVND (reference sequence). The J segment lost 7 bases and the V segment lost 5 bases, leaving 12 bases of the junction unmatched. There are 16 residues in the CDR3. CDR3 nucleotides: TGTGCCAGTAGTGGACCTGGGACAGGGAGGAACCAGCCCCAGCATTTT. Protein product: CASSGPGTGRNQPQHF.

The J gene is TRBJ2-5, the V gene TRBV28; weak D call: TRBD1 (7 bases). Germline CDR1 and CDR2: MDHEN and SYDVKM. The V gene lost 2 bases and the J gene lost 5 bases, with 12 bases spanning the gap. CDR3 length: 14 amino acids. The CDR3 DNA is TGTGCCAGCAGTTTAGGACAGGAGGGTGAGACCCAGTACTTC. Translation gives CASSLGQEGETQYF.

This clone was seen only once. V usage is TRBV9 and J usage is TRBJ2-1, with a tentative D call TRBD1 (5 bases). The CDR3 totals 15 residues. CDR1 SGDLS and CDR2 YYNGEE come from the germline V gene. V shed 2 bases and J shed 1 base, with 10 bases lying between them. CDR3 sequence: CASSVTQGSYNEQFF. The CDR3 DNA sequence: TGTGCCAGCAGCGTGACGCAGGGTTCCTACAATGAGCAGTTCTTC.

This chain links TRBV9 with TRBJ1-5, with a weak D call TRBD1 (6 bases). Per the germline V gene, CDR1 is SGDLS and CDR2 is YYNGEE. Trimming took 2 bases from V and 5 from J, leaving 11 bases between them. The CDR3 runs 14 residues. The CDR3, as DNA: TGTGCCAGCAGCGTTCGTCCAGGGGATCAGCCCCAGCATTTT. As protein: CASSVRPGDQPQHF.

CDR3 protein: CASSELGVGVGYTDTQYF. CDR3 nucleotide sequence: TGTGCCAGCAGTGAATTAGGAGTAGGAGTTGGATATACAGATACGCAGTATTTT. V usage is TRBV6-1 and J usage is TRBJ2-3; D ambiguous. The CDR3 sequence is 18 residues long. Germline V gene lookup returns CDR1 MNHNS and CDR2 SASEGT. Trimming pared 2 bases from V and 3 bases from J, leaving 21 bases between.

V and J are TRBV7-9 and TRBJ2-3; weak D call: TRBD1 (6 bases). Germline CDR1 reads SEHNR; CDR2 reads FQNEAQ (reference sequence). This CDR3 region has 17 residues. V lost 6 bases and J 1 base, leaving 20 bases between the germline ends. The CDR3 nucleotides are TGTGCCAGCAGTCTTGTGACAGGACAGTTACGCACAGATACGCAGTATTTT. Its protein is CASSLVTGQLRTDTQYF.

The sample holds one count of this clone. Different DNA sequences within this sample yield the same CDR3. This chain links TRBV29-1 with TRBJ2-6, with D possibly matching TRBD2 (5 bases). Germline assignment: CDR1 SQVTM and CDR2 ANQGSEA. The CDR3 length is 12 residues. The CDR3 DNA sequence: TGCAGTGCGGGCTCTGGGGCCAACGTCCTGACTTTC. Amino acids: CSAGSGANVLTF.

The J gene is TRBJ1-1, the V gene TRBV7-9, with D unresolved. This CDR3 spans 15 amino acids. CDR1 is SEHNR and CDR2 is FQNEAQ in the germline V gene (reference sequence). Trimming cost V 5 bases and J 1 base, with 14 bases left between them. CDR3 loop: CASSPSLNWNTEAFF. The CDR3 DNA follows: TGTGCCAGCAGCCCGAGTCTTAACTGGAACACTGAAGCTTTCTTT. The whole variable domain, remainder taken from reference TRBV7-9 and TRBJ1-1, is DTGVSQNPRHKITKRGQNVTFRCDPISEHNRLYWYRQTLGQGPEFLTYFQNEAQLEKSRLLSDRFSAERPKGSFSTLEIQRTEQGDSAMYLCASSPSLNWNTEAFFGQGTRLTVV.

The chain recombines TRBV9 with TRBJ2-5, with D possibly TRBD1 on 5 matching bases. Trimming pared 3 bases from V and 4 bases from J, leaving 13 bases between. The CDR3 runs 14 residues. Germline CDR1 and CDR2: SGDLS and YYNGEE. The DNA for the CDR3 is TGTGCCAGCAGCGCCGACAGTATTCGAGAGACCCAGTACTTC. This gives the protein CASSADSIRETQYF.

This chain connects TRBV27 to TRBJ1-1; 7 bases are shared with TRBD1. This CDR3 is 14 amino acids long. After removal of 3 bases from V and 6 bases from J, the junction contained 7 bases not matched to a gene. Germline V lookup: CDR1 MNHEY, CDR2 SMNVEV (reference sequence). CDR3 residues: CASSFVTGYPEAFF. The CDR3 nucleotides are TGTGCCAGCAGTTTTGTGACAGGGTATCCTGAAGCTTTCTTT.

This clone appeared a single time. The chain combines TRBV10-1 with TRBJ2-7, with no clear D. The germline V gene encodes CDR1 WNHNN and CDR2 SYGVQD (reference sequence). The CDR3 is made up of 10 amino acids. The V end lost 6 bases, the J end lost 4 bases, and 4 bases lay between the germline ends. CDR3 nucleotide sequence: TGCGCCAGCAGACCTTACGAGCAGTACTTC. It is translated as CASRPYEQYF.

The V and J genes are TRBV4-1 and TRBJ2-1; D perhaps matches TRBD1 (6 bases). The CDR3 has 15 residues. Germline lookup yields CDR1 MGHRA and CDR2 YSYEKL. The V gene lost 3 bases and the J gene lost 1 base, with 10 bases spanning the gap. This chain's CDR3 is CASSQRDNSYNEQFF. The CDR3 region has the DNA TGCGCCAGCAGCCAGAGGGACAATTCCTACAATGAGCAGTTCTTC.

The CDR3 reads CAIRDRDRSYEQYF. The DNA for the CDR3 is TGTGCCATCAGAGACAGGGACAGATCCTACGAGCAGTACTTC. The chain links TRBV10-3 to TRBJ2-7; 7 bases are a match to TRBD1. Unmatched junction bases numbered 6, after V lost 6 bases and J lost 1 base. The CDR3 runs 14 residues. CDR1 ENHRY and CDR2 SYGVKD come from the germline V gene.

The rearrangement links TRBV28 to TRBJ2-7; unclear D gene. The CDR3 sequence is 15 residues long. Germline assignment: CDR1 MDHEN and CDR2 SYDVKM. V lost 5 bases to trimming and J lost 0 bases, with 14 bases between them. This chain's CDR3 is CASSATTASSYEQYF. In nucleotides, the CDR3 is TGTGCCAGCAGTGCAACGACGGCTAGCTCCTACGAGCAGTACTTC.

The chain employs TRBV18 and TRBJ2-5, with D perhaps TRBD1 (6 bases). The germline V and J ends were trimmed by 4 bases and 4 bases, with 19 bases remaining between them. The CDR3 is made up of 16 amino acids. Looked up from germline, CDR1 is KGHSH and CDR2 is LQKENI. Here the CDR3 reads CASSQTRGFLSETQYF. CDR3 coding DNA: TGTGCCAGCTCACAAACCAGGGGTTTTTTGTCAGAGACCCAGTACTTC.

The J gene is TRBJ1-5, the V gene TRBV5-1; D is perhaps TRBD1 (5 bases). The germline V gene encodes CDR1 SGHRS and CDR2 YFSETQ. Trimming shortened V by 2 bases and J by 1 base, and 7 bases separated the two germline ends. This CDR3 is 14 amino acids long. The CDR3: CASSFGTSNQPQHF. The CDR3 nucleotides are TGCGCCAGCAGCTTTGGGACCAGCAATCAGCCCCAGCATTTT. The variable domain in full, completed from reference TRBV5-1 and TRBJ1-5, reads KAGVTQTPRYLIKTRGQQVTLSCSPISGHRSVSWYQQTPGQGLQFLFEYFSETQRNKGNFPGRFSGRQFSNSRSEMNVSTLELGDSALYLCASSFGTSNQPQHFGDGTRLSIL.

J is TRBJ2-1 and V is TRBV28, with 7 bases identical to TRBD2. Trimming at V came to 3 bases and at J to 8 bases, leaving 19 bases not matched to a gene. CDR1 and CDR2 (germline): MDHEN, SYDVKM. The CDR3 runs 18 residues. CDR3 region: CASSFTRTLSGIGDEQFF. The CDR3 bases are TGTGCCAGCAGTTTCACCCGCACCTTAAGCGGGATAGGGGATGAGCAGTTCTTC.

CDR3 nucleotide sequence: TGTGCCAGCAGCTTAGCGTGGGTGGTTAGTGCCGGCGGGGAGCTGTTTTTT. Amino acids: CASSLAWVVSAGGELFF. V usage is TRBV7-6 and J usage is TRBJ2-2; the D is unclear. Looked up from germline, CDR1 is SGHVS and CDR2 is FNYEAQ. V gave up 0 bases and J gave up 7 bases, with 18 bases separating them. There are 17 residues in the CDR3.

The rearrangement uses TRBV7-2 and TRBJ2-7, with D tentatively TRBD1 or TRBD2 (6 bases each). CDR3 length: 16 amino acids. V was cut by 5 bases and J by 3 bases, with 20 bases left in between. Germline CDR1 SGHTA, CDR2 FQGNSA. The CDR3 DNA follows: TGTGCCAGCAGCCTAAGTGGGGCCGGGGGCATCTACGAGCAGTACTTC. Amino acids: CASSLSGAGGIYEQYF.

The chain is built from TRBV6-6 and TRBJ2-1, with TRBD1 matching over 12 bases. J gave up 9 bases and V 6 bases, and 12 bases lay outside the gene matches. The CDR3 totals 16 residues. From germline, CDR1 is MNHNY and CDR2 SVGAGI (reference sequence). The CDR3 reads CASRATGTGGSGEQFF. The CDR3 DNA follows: TGTGCCAGCAGGGCTACCGGGACAGGGGGCTCGGGTGAGCAGTTCTTC.

V usage is TRBV19 and J usage is TRBJ2-2; D is perhaps TRBD1 (7 bases). CDR1 is LNHDA, CDR2 SQIVND, per germline (reference sequence). The CDR3 spans 16 residues. With 3 bases removed from V and 2 bases from J, the gap between germline ends came to 13 bases. CDR3 bases: TGTGCCAGTAGTATCCAGGGGGGCCCAAACACCGGGGAGCTGTTTTTT. It yields the protein CASSIQGGPNTGELFF.